This TCR beta chain was captured in a study of identical twins. Findings and limits, study-wide: Insertions were fewer in abundant cord blood beta clonotypes, whereas memory repertoires showed none of this pattern. Less excess twin sharing appeared in beta out-of-frame sequences. Twin-shared out-of-frame alpha sequences showed excess low generation probability.

There were only healthy Caucasians among the donors. The germline CDR1 and CDR2 sequences are SQVTM and ANQGSEA. CDR3 length equals 14 residues. V dropped 4 bases and J dropped 2; count of bases not matched to a gene: 5. TCRdb ran MiXCR on the 5' RACE reads and lists one entry per CDR3 protein. There are some 1,700,000 distinct CDR3 sequences in the sample; under 35% occur only once, and 0.27% lies in the top ten. On this clonotype itself: Its target is not known.

The TCR originated in a newborn girl in good health. The sequenced material came from cord blood. This chain connects TRBV29-1 to TRBJ2-1; 7 bases agree with TRBD1. The CDR3 DNA is TGCAGCGTTGTCGGACAGGAAACCTACAATGAGCAGTTCTTC. Its translation is CSVVGQETYNEQFF.